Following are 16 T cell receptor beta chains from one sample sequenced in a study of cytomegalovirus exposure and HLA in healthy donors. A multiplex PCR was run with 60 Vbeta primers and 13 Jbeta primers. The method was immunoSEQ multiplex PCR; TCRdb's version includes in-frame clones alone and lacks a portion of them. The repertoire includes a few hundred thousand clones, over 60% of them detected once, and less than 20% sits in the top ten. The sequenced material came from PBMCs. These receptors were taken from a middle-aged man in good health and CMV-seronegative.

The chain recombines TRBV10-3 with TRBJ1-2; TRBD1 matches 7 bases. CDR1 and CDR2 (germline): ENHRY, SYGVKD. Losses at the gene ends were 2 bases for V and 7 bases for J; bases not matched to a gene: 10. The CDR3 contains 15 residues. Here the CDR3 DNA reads TGTGCCATCAGTGAGGGACAGGAATCAAGAAGTGGCTACACCTTC. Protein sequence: CAISEGQESRSGYTF.

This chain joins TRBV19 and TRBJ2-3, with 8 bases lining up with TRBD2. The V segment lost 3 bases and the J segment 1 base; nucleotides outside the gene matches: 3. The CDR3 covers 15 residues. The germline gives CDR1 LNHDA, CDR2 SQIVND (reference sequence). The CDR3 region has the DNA TGTGCCAGTAGTATTGACGGGGGGGGCACAGATACGCAGTATTTT. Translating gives CASSIDGGGTDTQYF.

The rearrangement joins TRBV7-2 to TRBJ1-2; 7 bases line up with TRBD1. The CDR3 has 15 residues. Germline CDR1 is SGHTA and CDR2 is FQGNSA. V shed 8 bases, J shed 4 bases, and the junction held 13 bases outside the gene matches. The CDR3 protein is CASPIIGGARYGYTF. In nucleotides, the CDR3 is TGTGCCAGCCCTATTATAGGGGGCGCCCGCTATGGCTACACCTTC.

The CDR3 nucleotides read TGCGCCAGCAGCTTGGCGCCAGGGTACGGCACAGATACGCAGTATTTT. Residues: CASSLAPGYGTDTQYF. The rearrangement links TRBV5-1 to TRBJ2-3, with a weak D call TRBD1 (5 bases). The CDR3 consists of 16 residues. Germline V gene data show CDR1 as SGHRS and CDR2 as YFSETQ. V lost 0 bases to trimming and J lost 1 base, with 12 bases between them.

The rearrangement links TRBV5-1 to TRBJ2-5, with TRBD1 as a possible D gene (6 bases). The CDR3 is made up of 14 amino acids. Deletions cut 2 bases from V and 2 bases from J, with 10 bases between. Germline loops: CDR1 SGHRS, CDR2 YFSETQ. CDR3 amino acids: CASSLQGFQETQYF. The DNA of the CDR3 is TGCGCCAGCAGCTTACAGGGATTTCAAGAGACCCAGTACTTC.

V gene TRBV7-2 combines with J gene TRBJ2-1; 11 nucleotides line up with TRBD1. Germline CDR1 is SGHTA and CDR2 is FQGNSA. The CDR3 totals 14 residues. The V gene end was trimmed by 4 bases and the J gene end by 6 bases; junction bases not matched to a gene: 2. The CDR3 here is CASSYGTGGNEQFF. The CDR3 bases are TGTGCCAGCAGCTACGGGACAGGGGGCAATGAGCAGTTCTTC.

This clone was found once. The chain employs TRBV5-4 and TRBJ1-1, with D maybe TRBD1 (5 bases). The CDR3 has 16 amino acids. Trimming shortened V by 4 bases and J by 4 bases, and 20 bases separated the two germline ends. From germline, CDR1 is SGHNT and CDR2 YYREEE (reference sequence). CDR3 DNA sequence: TGTGCCAGCAGCCCCATCGGCGGGGCGATAGGCACTGAAGCTTTCTTT. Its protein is CASSPIGGAIGTEAFF.

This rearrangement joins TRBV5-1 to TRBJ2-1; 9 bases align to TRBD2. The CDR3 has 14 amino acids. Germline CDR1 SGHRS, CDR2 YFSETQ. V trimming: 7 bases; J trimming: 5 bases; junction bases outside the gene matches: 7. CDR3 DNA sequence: TGCGCCAGCGGGGTAGCGGGAGTTGACAATGAGCAGTTCTTC. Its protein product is CASGVAGVDNEQFF. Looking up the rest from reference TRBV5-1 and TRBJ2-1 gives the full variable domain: KAGVTQTPRYLIKTRGQQVTLSCSPISGHRSVSWYQQTPGQGLQFLFEYFSETQRNKGNFPGRFSGRQFSNSRSEMNVSTLELGDSALYLCASGVAGVDNEQFFGPGTRLTVL.

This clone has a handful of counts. The CDR3 region is CASSLLGLRESDTQYF. The CDR3 DNA reads as TGTGCCAGCAGCTTATTGGGGCTTAGGGAATCAGATACGCAGTATTTT. The chain joins TRBV7-2 to TRBJ2-3; TRBD1 might be the D (5 bases). Germline V CDR1 and CDR2: SGHTA, FQGNSA. The CDR3 sequence is 16 residues long. V was clipped by 2 bases and J by 4 bases, with 16 bases between them.

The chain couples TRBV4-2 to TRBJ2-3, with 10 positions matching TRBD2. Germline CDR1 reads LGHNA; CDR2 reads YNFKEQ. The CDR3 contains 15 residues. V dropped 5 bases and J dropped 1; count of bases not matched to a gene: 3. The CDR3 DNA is TGTGCCAGCAGCTTCGGGACTAGCGGCACAGATACGCAGTATTTT. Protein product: CASSFGTSGTDTQYF.

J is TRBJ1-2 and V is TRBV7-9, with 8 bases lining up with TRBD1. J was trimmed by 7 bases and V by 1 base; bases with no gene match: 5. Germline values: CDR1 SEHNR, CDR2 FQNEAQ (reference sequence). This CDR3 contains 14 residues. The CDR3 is CASSLVQGASGYTF. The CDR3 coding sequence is TGTGCCAGCAGCTTAGTGCAGGGGGCGTCTGGCTACACCTTC.

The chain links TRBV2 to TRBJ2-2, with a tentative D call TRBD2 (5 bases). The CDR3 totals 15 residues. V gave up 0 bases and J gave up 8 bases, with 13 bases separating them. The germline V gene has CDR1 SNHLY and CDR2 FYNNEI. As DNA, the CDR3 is TGTGCCAGCAGTGAAGCGATCGGAAGCGGAGGGGAGCTGTTTTTT. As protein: CASSEAIGSGGELFF.

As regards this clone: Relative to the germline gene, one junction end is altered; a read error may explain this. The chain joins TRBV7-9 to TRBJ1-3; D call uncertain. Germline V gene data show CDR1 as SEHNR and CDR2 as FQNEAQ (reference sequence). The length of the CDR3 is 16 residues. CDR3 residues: CSSSSPVLNSGNTIYF. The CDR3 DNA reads TGTTCCAGCAGCTCCCCAGTTTTGAACTCTGGAAACACCATATATTTT. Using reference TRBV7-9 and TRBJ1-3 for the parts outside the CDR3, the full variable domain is DTGVSQNPRHKITKRGQNVTFRCDPISEHNRLYWYRQTLGQGPEFLTYFQNEAQLEKSRLLSDRFSAERPKGSFSTLEIQRTEQGDSAMYLCSSSSPVLNSGNTIYFGEGSWLTVV.

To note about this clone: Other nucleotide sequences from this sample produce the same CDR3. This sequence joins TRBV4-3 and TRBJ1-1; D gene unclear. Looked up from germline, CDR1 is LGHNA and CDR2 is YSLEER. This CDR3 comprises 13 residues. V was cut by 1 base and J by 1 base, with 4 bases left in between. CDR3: CASSQVKNTEAFF. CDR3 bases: TGCGCCAGCAGCCAAGTTAAGAACACTGAAGCTTTCTTT.

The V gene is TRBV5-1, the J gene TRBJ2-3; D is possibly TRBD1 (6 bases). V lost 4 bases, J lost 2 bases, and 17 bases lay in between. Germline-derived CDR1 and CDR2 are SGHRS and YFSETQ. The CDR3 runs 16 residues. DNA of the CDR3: TGCGCCAGCAGCCTACTAGGACAGCCCTTCACAGATACGCAGTATTTT. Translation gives CASSLLGQPFTDTQYF.

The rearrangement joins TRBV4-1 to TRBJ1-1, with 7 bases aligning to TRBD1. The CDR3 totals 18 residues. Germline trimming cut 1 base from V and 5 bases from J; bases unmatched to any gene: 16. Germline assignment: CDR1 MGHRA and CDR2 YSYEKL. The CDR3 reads CASSQGILNRGGRTEAFF. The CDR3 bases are TGCGCCAGCAGCCAAGGGATTTTGAACAGGGGAGGAAGGACTGAAGCTTTCTTT.